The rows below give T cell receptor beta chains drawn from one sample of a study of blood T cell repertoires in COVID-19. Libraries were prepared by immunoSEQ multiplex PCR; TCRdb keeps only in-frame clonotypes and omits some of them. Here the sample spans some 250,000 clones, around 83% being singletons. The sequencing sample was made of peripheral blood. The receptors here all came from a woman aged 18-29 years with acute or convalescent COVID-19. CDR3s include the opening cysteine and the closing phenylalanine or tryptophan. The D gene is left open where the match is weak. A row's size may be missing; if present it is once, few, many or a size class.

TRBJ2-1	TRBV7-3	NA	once	CASSPAGTGYNEQFF	TGTGCCAGCAGCCCGGCCGGGACTGGGTACAATGAGCAGTTCTTC
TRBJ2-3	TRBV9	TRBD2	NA	CASSVATSGSVGTDTQYF	TGTGCCAGCAGCGTAGCTACTAGCGGGAGCGTTGGCACAGATACGCAGTATTTT
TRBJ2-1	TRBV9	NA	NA	CASSVRSSLNEQFF	TGTGCCAGCAGCGTAAGGTCTAGCCTCAATGAGCAGTTCTTC
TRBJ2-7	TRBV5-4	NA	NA	CASSPNPDTAFSYEQYF	TGTGCCAGCAGCCCTAACCCGGACACTGCCTTCTCCTACGAGCAGTACTTC
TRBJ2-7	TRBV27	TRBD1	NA	CASSPGQGAYEQYF	TGTGCCAGCAGTCCGGGACAGGGGGCCTACGAGCAGTACTTC
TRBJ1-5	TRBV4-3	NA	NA	CASSQDRGSYQPQHF	TGCGCCAGCAGCCAAGATCGGGGGTCGTATCAGCCCCAGCATTTT
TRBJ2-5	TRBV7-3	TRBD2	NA	CASSLTLSGRGETQYF	TGTGCCAGCAGCTTAACGCTAAGCGGGAGGGGAGAGACCCAGTACTTC
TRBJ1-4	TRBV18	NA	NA	CASSPGSGEIEKLFF	TGTGCCAGCTCGCCCGGGAGTGGGGAGATAGAAAAACTGTTTTTT
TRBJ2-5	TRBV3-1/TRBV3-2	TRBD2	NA	CASSRRRLLAGETQYF	TGTGCCAGCAGCCGACGGCGACTACTAGCGGGAGAGACCCAGTACTTC
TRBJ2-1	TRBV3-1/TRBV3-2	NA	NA	CASSQDLGAAQNNEQFF	TGTGCCAGCAGCCAAGACTTGGGGGCAGCCCAAAACAATGAGCAGTTCTTC
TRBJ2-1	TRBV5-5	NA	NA	CASSLTGSNNEQFF	TGTGCCAGCAGCTTGACAGGGTCTAACAATGAGCAGTTCTTC
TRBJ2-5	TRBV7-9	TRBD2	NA	CASSEGASGSRETQYF	TGTGCCAGCAGCGAAGGGGCTAGCGGGAGTAGGGAGACCCAGTACTTC
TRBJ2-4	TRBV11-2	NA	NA	CASSLGRQTKNIQYF	TGTGCCAGCAGCTTAGGACGACAGACCAAAAACATTCAGTACTTC
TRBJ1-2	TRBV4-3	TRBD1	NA	CASSQDDRGRWGYTF	TGCGCCAGCAGCCAAGATGACAGGGGGCGTTGGGGCTACACCTTC
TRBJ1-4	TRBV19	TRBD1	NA	CATTSTGGGRTNEKLFF	TGTGCCACTACTTCGACAGGGGGCGGAAGAACTAATGAAAAACTGTTTTTT
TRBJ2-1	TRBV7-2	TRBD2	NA	CASSLVAGGNNEQFF	TGTGCCAGCAGCTTAGTAGCGGGAGGAAACAATGAGCAGTTCTTC
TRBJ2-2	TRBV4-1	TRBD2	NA	CASSQDLTSGSYTGELFF	TGCGCCAGCAGCCAAGACCTGACTAGCGGGAGTTACACCGGGGAGCTGTTTTTT
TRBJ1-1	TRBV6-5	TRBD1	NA	CASRQGARNTEAFF	TGTGCCAGCAGACAGGGGGCGAGAAACACTGAAGCTTTCTTT
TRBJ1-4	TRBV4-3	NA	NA	CASSQDPGNEKLFF	TGCGCCAGCAGCCAAGACCCCGGGAATGAAAAACTGTTTTTT
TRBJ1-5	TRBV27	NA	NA	CASSFGGHQPQHF	TGTGCCAGCAGTTTCGGGGGTCATCAGCCCCAGCATTTT
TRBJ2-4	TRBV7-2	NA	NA	CASSLDRTAKNIQYF	TGTGCCAGCAGCTTAGACAGGACGGCCAAAAACATTCAGTACTTC
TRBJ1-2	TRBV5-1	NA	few	CASSLAAGDGYTF	TGCGCCAGCAGCTTGGCGGCAGGGGATGGCTACACCTTC
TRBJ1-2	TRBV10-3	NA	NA	CAISEDSNYGYTF	TGTGCCATCAGTGAGGACAGCAACTATGGCTACACCTTC
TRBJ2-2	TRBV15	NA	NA	CATSRHYYTGELFF	TGTGCCACCAGCCGTCACTATTACACCGGGGAGCTGTTTTTT
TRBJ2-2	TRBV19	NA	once	CASSIEGGARAGELFF	TGTGCCAGTAGTATAGAAGGGGGGGCGAGGGCCGGGGAGCTGTTTTTT
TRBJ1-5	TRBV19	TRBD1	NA	CASRLDRGPYQPQHF	TGTGCCAGTAGGCTGGACAGGGGGCCGTATCAGCCCCAGCATTTT
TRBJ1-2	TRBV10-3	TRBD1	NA	CAISGTGGVYGYTF	TGTGCCATCAGCGGGACAGGGGGAGTCTATGGCTACACCTTC
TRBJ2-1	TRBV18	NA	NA	CASSELEYNEQFF	TGTGCCAGCTCAGAGTTGGAGTACAATGAGCAGTTCTTC
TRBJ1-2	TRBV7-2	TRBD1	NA	CASSASTGEIHYGYTF	TGTGCCAGCAGCGCGTCGACAGGGGAAATCCACTATGGCTACACCTTC
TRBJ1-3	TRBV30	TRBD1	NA	CAWSLGTGVGNTIYF	TGTGCCTGGAGTTTGGGGACAGGGGTCGGAAACACCATATATTTT
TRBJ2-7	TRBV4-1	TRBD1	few	CASSQEGTVYEQYF	TGCGCCAGCAGCCAAGAGGGGACAGTCTACGAGCAGTACTTC
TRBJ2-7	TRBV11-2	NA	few	CASSPRGPPAEQYF	TGTGCCAGCAGCCCCAGGGGACCTCCCGCCGAGCAGTACTTC
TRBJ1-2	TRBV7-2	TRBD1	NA	CASSRNSWDRESNGYTF	TGTGCCAGCAGCCGGAACTCCTGGGACAGGGAATCCAACGGCTACACCTTC
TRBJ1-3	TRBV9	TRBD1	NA	CASSGQGARRNTIYF	TGTGCCAGCAGCGGTCAGGGGGCTAGAAGAAACACCATATATTTT
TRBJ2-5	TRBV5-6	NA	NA	CASSLIQAQETQYF	TGTGCCAGCAGCTTGATACAGGCCCAAGAGACCCAGTACTTC
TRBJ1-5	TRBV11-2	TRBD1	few	CASSTQGASSQHF	TGTGCCAGCAGCACACAGGGGGCCTCATCCCAGCATTTT
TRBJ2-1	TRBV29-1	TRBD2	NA	CMGLAGGLYNEQFF	TGCATGGGGCTAGCGGGAGGGCTATACAATGAGCAGTTCTTC
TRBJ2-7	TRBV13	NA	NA	CASSLGDAGEQYF	TGTGCCAGCAGCTTAGGGGACGCGGGCGAGCAGTACTTC
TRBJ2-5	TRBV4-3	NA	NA	CASSQGATGDFQETQYF	TGCGCCAGCAGCCAAGGCGCGACAGGCGACTTCCAAGAGACCCAGTACTTC
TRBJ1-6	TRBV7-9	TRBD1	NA	CASSLARGQGRSSPLHF	TGTGCCAGCAGCTTAGCGAGGGGACAGGGGAGGTCTTCACCCCTCCACTTT
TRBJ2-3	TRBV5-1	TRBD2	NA	CASSAGLAGVGTDTQYF	TGCGCCAGCAGCGCGGGACTAGCGGGAGTCGGGACAGATACGCAGTATTTT
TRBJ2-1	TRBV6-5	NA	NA	CASSSDSPLYNEQFF	TGTGCCAGCAGTTCTGATAGCCCCCTCTACAATGAGCAGTTCTTC
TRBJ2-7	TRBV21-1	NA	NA	CASSNGQGCRLTYEQYF	TGTGCCAGCAGCAACGGACAGGGGTGTCGCCTAACCTACGAGCAGTACTTC
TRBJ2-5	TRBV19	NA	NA	CASSISRFQETQYF	TGTGCCAGTAGTATTTCCCGTTTTCAAGAGACCCAGTACTTC
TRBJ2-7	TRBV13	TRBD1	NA	CASSSRDRGSYEQYF	TGTGCCAGCAGCTCGCGGGACAGGGGGTCCTACGAGCAGTACTTC
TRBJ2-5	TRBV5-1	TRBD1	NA	CASTWQGVSETQYF	TGCGCCAGCACCTGGCAGGGGGTATCAGAGACCCAGTACTTC
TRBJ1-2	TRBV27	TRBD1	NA	CASSWGQIGGYTF	TGTGCCAGCAGTTGGGGACAGATTGGTGGCTACACCTTC
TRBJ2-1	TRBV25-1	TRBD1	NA	CASSSRDRGEQFF	TGTGCCAGCAGTAGCCGGGACAGGGGTGAGCAGTTCTTC
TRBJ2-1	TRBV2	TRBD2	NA	CASRGGPGLAGPGTYNEQFF	TGTGCCAGCAGGGGGGGTCCGGGACTAGCGGGACCGGGGACTTACAATGAGCAGTTCTTC
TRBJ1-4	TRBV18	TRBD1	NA	CASSPPGQFNEKLFF	TGTGCCAGCTCACCACCGGGACAGTTTAATGAAAAACTGTTTTTT
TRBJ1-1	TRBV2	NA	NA	CASRKGRGSVEAFF	TGTGCCAGCAGGAAGGGACGGGGGTCCGTTGAAGCTTTCTTT
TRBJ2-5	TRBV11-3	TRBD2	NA	CASSQGLAGGETQYF	TGTGCCAGCAGCCAAGGACTAGCGGGAGGTGAGACCCAGTACTTC
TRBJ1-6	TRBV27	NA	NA	CASSFTGDGSPLHF	TGTGCCAGCAGTTTTACGGGGGATGGTTCACCCCTCCACTTT
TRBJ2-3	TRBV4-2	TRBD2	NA	CASSPIAGGGTDTQYF	TGTGCCAGCAGCCCCATAGCGGGTGGTGGCACAGATACGCAGTATTTT
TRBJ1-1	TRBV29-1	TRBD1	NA	CSDHRGGTEAFF	TGCAGCGACCACAGGGGGGGCACTGAAGCTTTCTTT
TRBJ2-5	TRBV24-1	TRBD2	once	CATSDSGTSGIQTQYF	TGTGCCACCAGTGATTCCGGGACTAGCGGGATCCAGACCCAGTACTTC
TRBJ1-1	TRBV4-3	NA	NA	CASSHNTGWDTEAFF	TGCGCCAGCAGCCATAATACAGGGTGGGACACTGAAGCTTTCTTT